What follows are 21 T cell receptor beta chains derived from one specimen sequenced in a study of human T cells and chemical hapten exposure. TCRdb re-called the RACE reads through MiXCR, storing one row per CDR3 protein. Among roughly 380,000 distinct CDR3 sequences listed, nearly 5% were seen once. As to time point: patch test 1, 2 weeks after DPC sensitization. As for treatment: therapeutic diphenylcyclopropenone sensitization with weekly scalp DPC. The source was whole blood, collected in connection with sensitization to the hapten diphenylcyclopropenone (DPC). These TCRs come from a woman in her forties or fifties with alopecia areata. Some clones in this sample may be carry-over from other donors' samples.

This clonotype has ten or more counts. This chain connects TRBV15 to TRBJ2-5, with 8 bases that match TRBD1. J was trimmed by 5 bases and V by 2 bases; bases with no gene match: 7. Per germline, CDR1 LNHNV and CDR2 YYDKDF (reference sequence). The CDR3 consists of 15 residues. The CDR3 nucleotides read TGTGCCACCAGCAGACAACAGGGGGGCGCGGAGACCCAGTACTTC. The encoded protein is CATSRQQGGAETQYF.

The V and J genes are TRBV12-3 or TRBV12-4 and TRBJ1-5, with 8 bases fitting TRBD1. The CDR3 contains 17 residues. V lost 3 bases, J lost 7 bases, and 14 bases stayed unmatched. DNA of the CDR3: TGTGCCAGCAGTTTGGGGGGAACCGACAGGGGATTCCAGCCCCAGCATTTT. Translating it yields CASSLGGTDRGFQPQHF.

CDR3 in amino acids: CASSRETGTLSSYEQYF. The CDR3 coding sequence is TGCGCCAGCAGCCGAGAAACCGGGACCCTCAGCTCCTACGAGCAGTACTTC. This chain joins TRBV4-1 and TRBJ2-7, with D possibly called TRBD1 or TRBD2 (5 bases each). Germline V gene data show CDR1 as MGHRA and CDR2 as YSYEKL. V was trimmed by 4 bases and J by 0 bases, leaving 19 bases between them. This CDR3 spans 17 amino acids.

This clonotype was found a few times. V gene TRBV7-2 combines with J gene TRBJ1-4; TRBD1 aligns across 7 bases. This CDR3 contains 17 residues. Trimming removed 1 base from V and 8 bases from J; junction bases left unmatched: 13. Germline CDR1 SGHTA, CDR2 FQGNSA. The CDR3 nucleotides read TGTGCCAGCAGCTTAGTAAATGACCCCAGGGGGAACGAAAAACTGTTTTTT. Translation gives CASSLVNDPRGNEKLFF.

This clonotype has at least ten counts. The chain combines TRBV20-1 with TRBJ2-1; TRBD2 matches at 12 bases. Germline CDR1 is DFQATT and CDR2 is SNEGSKA (reference sequence). J gave up 9 bases and V 1 base, and 10 bases lay outside the gene matches. The CDR3 consists of 16 residues. The CDR3 DNA reads as TGCAGTGCTAGAGTAGGAGGCTCTAGCGGGAGGGTTGAGCAGTTCTTC. Translating gives CSARVGGSSGRVEQFF.

This clonotype turned up a few times. The genes are TRBV30 and TRBJ2-1; D unclear. V dropped 1 base and J dropped 7 bases, with 5 bases sitting between them. CDR3 length: 11 amino acids. Germline V gives CDR1 GTSNPN, CDR2 SVGIG (reference sequence). CDR3 nucleotide sequence: TGTGCCTGGAGTGCCAGAAATGAGCAGTTCTTC. Encoded protein: CAWSARNEQFF.

This clonotype was seen many times. The chain is built from TRBV6-1 and TRBJ1-2; the D gene is possibly TRBD1 (6 bases). The CDR3 has 15 residues. The V end was cut by 1 base, the J end by 4 bases, with 13 bases between. Germline V gives CDR1 MNHNS, CDR2 SASEGT. CDR3 DNA: TGTGCCAGCAGTGAAGGGGGGGCTGGTGCCTATGGCTACACCTTC. It translates to CASSEGGAGAYGYTF.

In this sample, this clonotype turned up many times. The chain uses TRBV5-3 and TRBJ2-1, with 9 bases fitting TRBD1. TRBV5-3 is an open reading frame whose function is uncertain. The length of the CDR3 is 18 residues. The V segment lost 3 bases and the J segment 6 bases; nucleotides outside the gene matches: 16. CDR3 protein: CARSSGTGPREFPNEQFF. The CDR3 coding sequence is TGTGCCAGAAGCTCGGGGACAGGGCCGAGGGAGTTTCCCAATGAGCAGTTCTTC.

The table lists this clonotype with many counts. The chain joins TRBV11-2 to TRBJ2-1, with 16 bases that match TRBD2. This CDR3 is built from 17 residues. Losses at the gene ends were 4 bases for V and 7 bases for J; bases not matched to a gene: 7. CDR1 is SGHAT, CDR2 FQNNGV, per germline. DNA of the CDR3: TGTGCCAGCAGCTCGGGACTAGCGGGGGGGCTTAATAATGAGCAGTTCTTC. Translated, it gives CASSSGLAGGLNNEQFF.

This clonotype occurred a few times. This chain joins TRBV6-6 and TRBJ1-1, with 8 bases aligning to TRBD1. CDR3 size: 13 residues. V gave up 5 bases and J gave up 3 bases; unmatched junction bases: 2. CDR1 is MNHNY, CDR2 SVGAGI, per germline (reference sequence). Written as DNA, the CDR3 is TGTGCCAGCAGTGGGACAGGCTACACTGAAGCTTTCTTT. It encodes CASSGTGYTEAFF.

This clonotype was detected only a few times. The chain employs TRBV6-1 and TRBJ2-3, with D perhaps TRBD2 (5 bases). The CDR3 length is 15 residues. The V gene's germline CDR1 is MNHNS and CDR2 SASEGT. The germline V and J ends were trimmed by 4 bases and 0 bases, with 11 bases remaining between them. CDR3 nucleotides: TGTGCCAGCAGTGGAACCGGGGTTAGCACAGATACGCAGTATTTT. Protein sequence: CASSGTGVSTDTQYF.

There are many counts of this clonotype. The chain has TRBV18 and TRBJ1-5, with 8 positions matching TRBD1. J lost 5 bases, V lost 5 bases, and 8 bases had no gene match. The germline V gene has CDR1 KGHSH and CDR2 LQKENI. The CDR3 is 15 amino acids. The CDR3 DNA is TGTGCCAGCTCATCTACGACAGGGGCAGATCAGCCCCAGCATTTT. Residues: CASSSTTGADQPQHF.

This clonotype showed up many times. The chain carries TRBV6-5 and TRBJ2-3; TRBD1 is a possible D gene (6 bases). V shed 4 bases and J shed 6 bases, with 14 bases lying between them. Per germline, CDR1 MNHEY and CDR2 SVGAGI. CDR3 length: 14 amino acids. In nucleotides, the CDR3 is TGTGCCAGCAGTTTCGGACAGTCGGGCGATACGCAGTATTTT. It yields the protein CASSFGQSGDTQYF.

The chain joins TRBV12-5 to TRBJ1-2; TRBD1 aligns across 7 bases. After removal of 5 bases from V and 3 bases from J, the junction contained 3 bases not matched to a gene. The CDR3 length is 13 residues. CDR1 and CDR2 from the germline V gene are LGHNT and FRNRAP. CDR3 loop: CASGPGTDYGYTF. The CDR3 bases are TGTGCTAGTGGTCCCGGGACAGACTATGGCTACACCTTC.

This clonotype has at least ten counts. This sequence joins TRBV6-5 and TRBJ2-3, with 7 positions matching TRBD2. Germline-derived CDR1 and CDR2 are MNHEY and SVGAGI. With V trimmed by 6 bases and J by 2 bases, 5 bases remained unmatched. CDR3 length equals 14 residues. The CDR3 is CASRGEGITDTQYF. The CDR3 nucleotides read TGTGCCAGCAGAGGGGAGGGGATCACAGATACGCAGTATTTT.

V is TRBV27 and J is TRBJ1-2; D is ambiguous. CDR1 and CDR2 from the germline V gene are MNHEY and SMNVEV (reference sequence). V was shortened by 4 bases and J by 3 bases, with 21 bases between the two germline ends. The CDR3 extends over 17 amino acids. The CDR3 here is CASSSNGAATPYYGYTF. DNA of the CDR3: TGTGCCAGCAGTTCTAATGGTGCTGCTACACCATACTATGGCTACACCTTC.

This clonotype was recorded at least ten times. The J gene is TRBJ1-5, the V gene TRBV27; tentatively, D is TRBD1 (5 bases). The germline V and J ends were trimmed by 6 bases and 5 bases, with 14 bases remaining between them. This CDR3 is built from 14 residues. CDR1 is MNHEY, CDR2 SMNVEV, per germline (reference sequence). CDR3 residues: CASSPRQTHQPQHF. Here the CDR3 DNA reads TGTGCCAGCAGCCCCCGACAGACCCATCAGCCCCAGCATTTT.

The chain joins TRBV5-1 to TRBJ1-6, with 10 bases fitting TRBD1. Germline assignment: CDR1 SGHRS and CDR2 YFSETQ. The V and J ends lost 7 bases and 9 bases, in that order; junction bases with no gene match: 7. This CDR3 is built from 14 residues. Written as DNA, the CDR3 is TGCGCCAGCCGTGCCGGGACAGGGGTTTCACCCCTCCACTTT. Translation gives CASRAGTGVSPLHF.

This clonotype was seen a handful of times. The gene calls are TRBV7-2 and TRBJ2-3; 9 nucleotides agree with TRBD2. The J segment lost 2 bases and the V segment lost 0 bases, leaving 3 bases of the junction unmatched. The CDR3 totals 16 residues. Germline V CDR1 and CDR2: SGHTA, FQGNSA. CDR3 DNA: TGTGCCAGCAGCTTAGCGCTAGCGGGGTTCACAGATACGCAGTATTTT. Protein product: CASSLALAGFTDTQYF.

This clonotype was counted at least ten times. The chain joins TRBV7-9 to TRBJ1-1, with 8 bases lining up with TRBD1. CDR1 and CDR2 (germline): SEHNR, FQNEAQ (reference sequence). This CDR3 spans 15 amino acids. Unmatched junction bases numbered 5, after V lost 3 bases and J lost 2 bases. The CDR3 DNA reads TGTGCCAGCAGCTTGTCAGGGGGCGACAACACTGAAGCTTTCTTT. It codes for CASSLSGGDNTEAFF.

V is TRBV5-6 and J is TRBJ1-1; D not resolved. The V end lost 4 bases, the J end lost 5 bases, and 18 bases lay between the germline ends. This CDR3 is built from 15 residues. The germline gives CDR1 SGHDT, CDR2 YYEEEE. CDR3 amino acids: CASSPFGGAGTEAFF. Written as DNA, the CDR3 is TGTGCCAGCAGCCCGTTCGGCGGAGCCGGGACTGAAGCTTTCTTT.